This record looks at one T cell receptor beta chain sequence and its context. The target antigen is unknown. These data belong to a study of T cell responses to AZD1222 COVID-19 vaccine. Whole-study findings and limits: The donors showed a predominance of white British ancestry and of females, with possible underestimation of clonal diversity. Spike-specific TCR breadth and depth went up after people got two AZD1222 doses. Sampling that yielded the repertoires occurred only after the peak T cell response. CD4 TCRs associated with vaccination spanned spike, dominating at 160-218 and 743-854.

This table comes from immunoSEQ multiplex PCR, and its TCRdb copy is limited to in-frame clones, with some not included. The sample holds about 82,000 clones, more than 85% seen once. Germline lookup yields CDR1 SEHNR and CDR2 FQNEAQ (reference sequence). Deletions cut 1 base from V and 4 bases from J, with 10 bases between. The length of the CDR3 is 14 residues. V gene TRBV7-9 combines with J gene TRBJ1-1; D remains unclear. The receptor was isolated from an adult in good health. The starting material was peripheral blood, obtained on day 0 of AZD1222 vaccination. CDR3 sequence: CASSLGGYGTEAFF. CDR3 nucleotides: TGTGCCAGCAGCTTAGGAGGTTACGGCACTGAAGCTTTCTTT.